The 2 T cell receptor beta chains below all came from one sample that was sequenced in a study of PD-1 blockade in classical Hodgkin lymphoma. There was relapse after autologous stem cell transplantation in every patient, and there was variation in brentuximab vedotin exposure. TCRdb keeps only in-frame clones here, not all; method: immunoSEQ multiplex PCR. Of 50,000 or so clones in the sample, 73% were seen once. The starting material was peripheral blood mononuclear cells (PBMCs), obtained before the second cycle of nivolumab. The receptors come from a human donor with classical Hodgkin lymphoma.

The chain is built from TRBV6-6 and TRBJ2-2; tentative D call: TRBD2 (6 bases). Germline CDR1 and CDR2: MNHNY and SVGAGI (reference sequence). This CDR3 has 15 residues. V shed 6 bases and J shed 1 base, with 12 bases lying between them. The CDR3 DNA is TGTGCCAGCAGCGGGGACTCGGAGAACACCGGGGAGCTGTTTTTT. It encodes CASSGDSENTGELFF.

The V and J genes are TRBV7-9 and TRBJ1-5; no reliable D call. The ends were cut back, 4 bases at V and 4 bases at J, with 5 bases in the middle. The length of the CDR3 is 12 residues. CDR1 and CDR2 from the germline V gene are SEHNR and FQNEAQ (reference sequence). The CDR3: CASSSGNQPQHF. The CDR3 coding sequence is TGTGCCAGCAGCTCTGGAAATCAGCCCCAGCATTTT. Looking up the rest from reference TRBV7-9 and TRBJ1-5 gives the full variable domain: DTGVSQNPRHKITKRGQNVTFRCDPISEHNRLYWYRQTLGQGPEFLTYFQNEAQLEKSRLLSDRFSAERPKGSFSTLEIQRTEQGDSAMYLCASSSGNQPQHFGDGTRLSIL.